The entry below gives a single T cell receptor beta chain sequence along with its context. Only in-frame clones appear in the TCRdb table, and some are missing; sequencing was by immunoSEQ multiplex PCR. Of about 97,000 clones listed, 75% to 90% are singletons. This record comes from a study of T cell responses to AZD1222 COVID-19 vaccine. V was pared by 5 bases and J by 0 bases, with 6 bases of the junction left unmatched. The CDR3 extends over 16 amino acids. Germline loops: CDR1 SGHTA, CDR2 FQGNSA. This specimen was peripheral blood, taken on day 0 of AZD1222 vaccination. The receptor was derived from an adult in good health. The chain recombines TRBV7-2 with TRBJ2-2; 7 positions match TRBD1. The CDR3 DNA reads TGTGCCAGCAGCCCCGACAGGGTCGCGAACACCGGGGAGCTGTTTTTT. Its protein is CASSPDRVANTGELFF. The complete variable domain, with remaining parts taken from reference TRBV7-2 and TRBJ2-2, reads GAGVSQSPSNKVTEKGKDVELRCDPISGHTALYWYRQSLGQGLEFLIYFQGNSAPDKSGLPSDRFSAERTGGSVSTLTIQRTQQEDSAVYLCASSPDRVANTGELFFGEGSRLTVL.